The 7 T cell receptor beta chains reported below all come from one sample, sequenced in a study of cytomegalovirus exposure and HLA in healthy donors. The PCR employed 60 Vbeta primers together with 13 Jbeta primers. The protocol was immunoSEQ multiplex PCR, while the TCRdb copy is restricted to in-frame clones and leaves out a portion. The table lists 150,000 or so clones, more than 60% of them singletons. The sample taken for sequencing was PBMCs. These receptors all stem from a female donor in good health and CMV-seronegative.

V and J are TRBV5-1 and TRBJ2-7; no clear D. Germline CDR1 and CDR2: SGHRS and YFSETQ. This CDR3 contains 12 residues. V lost 2 bases to trimming and J lost 6 bases, with 9 bases between them. CDR3 sequence: CASSFLGVEQYF. The CDR3 nucleotides are TGCGCCAGCAGCTTCCTGGGCGTCGAGCAGTACTTC.

V gene TRBV28 combines with J gene TRBJ1-2; tentatively, D is TRBD1 (5 bases). Germline V gene sequence: CDR1 MDHEN, CDR2 SYDVKM. With 7 bases removed from V and 9 bases from J, the gap between germline ends came to 24 bases. The CDR3 totals 15 residues. The chain's CDR3 is CASIPGGEWYNSYTF. The CDR3 DNA is TGTGCCAGCATTCCGGGAGGGGAATGGTACAATAGCTACACCTTC.

This clone was picked up one time. The rearrangement joins TRBV5-4 to TRBJ1-2, with D possibly being TRBD1 (5 bases). The germline CDR1 and CDR2 sequences are SGHNT and YYREEE (reference sequence). There are 14 residues in the CDR3. With 0 bases removed from V and 3 bases from J, the gap between germline ends came to 9 bases. This CDR3 is CASSLAPRDYGYTF. The CDR3 nucleotides read TGTGCCAGCAGCTTGGCCCCCAGGGACTATGGCTACACCTTC.

The chain has TRBV10-3 and TRBJ2-6; D perhaps matches TRBD1 (5 bases). Germline CDR1 reads ENHRY; CDR2 reads SYGVKD. CDR3 length: 13 residues. The V gene lost 10 bases and the J gene lost 8 bases, with 15 bases spanning the gap. DNA of the CDR3: TGTGCCACCGCCGACAGCGCGTCCAACGTCCTGACTTTC. Amino acid sequence: CATADSASNVLTF.

This sequence joins TRBV7-8 and TRBJ1-3; 10 bases are a match to TRBD1. J gave up 11 bases and V 3 bases, and 4 bases lay outside the gene matches. The CDR3 is 13 amino acids. Germline V CDR1 and CDR2: SGHVS, FQNEAQ. As DNA, the CDR3 is TGTGCCAGCAGCTTGGGACAGGGGACCTCCATATATTTT. Translated: CASSLGQGTSIYF.

In this sample, this clone turned up a few times. This rearrangement joins TRBV10-2 to TRBJ2-5; TRBD1 aligns across 10 bases. The end of the DNA aligns better with TRBJ2-7, so the J call may be wrong. The germline gives CDR1 WSHSY, CDR2 SAAADI. The CDR3 extends over 13 amino acids. In nucleotides, the CDR3 is TGCGCCAGCGGGGGGACAGGGGACGACGAGCAGTACTTC. Translated, it gives CASGGTGDDEQYF.

The chain is built from TRBV11-1 and TRBJ2-2, with D possibly matching TRBD1 (6 bases). Germline V gene sequence: CDR1 SGHAT, CDR2 FQDESV (reference sequence). The length of the CDR3 is 17 residues. V lost 3 bases to trimming and J lost 4 bases, with 18 bases between them. Here the CDR3 reads CASSFPSTGRSTGELFF. The CDR3 DNA follows: TGTGCCAGCAGCTTTCCTTCGACAGGTCGGAGCACCGGGGAGCTGTTTTTT.